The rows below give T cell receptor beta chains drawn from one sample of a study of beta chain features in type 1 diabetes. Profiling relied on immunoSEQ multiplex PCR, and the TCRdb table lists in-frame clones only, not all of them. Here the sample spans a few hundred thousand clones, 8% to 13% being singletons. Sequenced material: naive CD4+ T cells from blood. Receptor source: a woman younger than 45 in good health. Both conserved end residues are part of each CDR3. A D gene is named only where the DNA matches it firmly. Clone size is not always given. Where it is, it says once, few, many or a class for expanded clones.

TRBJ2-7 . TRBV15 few TGTGCCACCAGCAGAGATTTGGCTTCCTACGAGCAGTACTTC CATSRDLASYEQYF
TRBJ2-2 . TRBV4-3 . TGCGCCAGCAGCCAACCTGGGAAGACTAGGCCCGGGGAGCTGTTTTTT CASSQPGKTRPGELFF
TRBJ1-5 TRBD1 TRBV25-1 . TGTGCCAGCAGTGAATCGTTTTTAGAGGGGGCCAGCCAGCCCCAGCATTTT CASSESFLEGASQPQHF
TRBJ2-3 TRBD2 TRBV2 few TGTGCCAGCAGCGGAGCGGGAGGGCCTGTGGATACGCAGTATTTT CASSGAGGPVDTQYF
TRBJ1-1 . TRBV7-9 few TGTGCCAGCAGCTCGGGTGCGAGCACTGAAGCTTTCTTT CASSSGASTEAFF
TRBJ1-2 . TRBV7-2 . TGTGCCAGCAGCTTAGGTGGAGGCGATGGCTACACCTTC CASSLGGGDGYTF
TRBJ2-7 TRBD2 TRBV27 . TGTGCCAGCCGGAGGTTGGCCGGGACTAGGTCCCACGAGCAGTACTTC CASRRLAGTRSHEQYF
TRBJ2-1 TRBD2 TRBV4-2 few TGTGCCAGCAGCGAATCCGAGGGTCAAGCGGGAGGGTATAATGAGCAGTTCTTC CASSESEGQAGGYNEQFF
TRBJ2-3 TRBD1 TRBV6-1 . TGTGCCGGCTTCCGGGACAGAGGCACAGATACGCAGTATTTT CAGFRDRGTDTQYF
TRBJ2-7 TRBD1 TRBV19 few TGTGCCAGTAGTTCCCGGGACAGGGCCGACGAGCAGTACTTC CASSSRDRADEQYF
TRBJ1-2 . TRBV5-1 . TGCGCCAGCAGCTTGGCCGCAGGGATCGACTATGGCTACACCTTC CASSLAAGIDYGYTF
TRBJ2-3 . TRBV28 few TGTGCCAGCAGTTTCGCCAGATCCACAGATACGCAGTATTTT CASSFARSTDTQYF
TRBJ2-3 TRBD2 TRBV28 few TGTGCCAGCAGCTGGACTAGTACCACAGATACGCAGTATTTT CASSWTSTTDTQYF
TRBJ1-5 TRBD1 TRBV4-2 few TGTGCCAGCAGCCAAGCTAGGACAGGGGATCAGCCCCAGCATTTT CASSQARTGDQPQHF
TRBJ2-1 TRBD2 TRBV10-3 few TGTGCCATCAGCCCCGGCGGGAGCTCCTACAATGAGCAGTTCTTC CAISPGGSSYNEQFF
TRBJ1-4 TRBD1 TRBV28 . TGTGCCAGCATTCCGGACAGGGTAGGGGAAAAACTGTTTTTT CASIPDRVGEKLFF
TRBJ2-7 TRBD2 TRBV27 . TGTGCCAGCAGTTTGATCCTAGCGGGAGGGCTGGACGAGCAGTACTTC CASSLILAGGLDEQYF
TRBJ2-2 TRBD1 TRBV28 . TGTGCCAGCAGTTCGGACAGGGGTTTACCCGGGGAGCTGTTTTTT CASSSDRGLPGELFF
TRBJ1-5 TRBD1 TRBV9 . TGTGCCAGCAGCGGGACAGGGGGAGTCAATCAGCCCCAGCATTTT CASSGTGGVNQPQHF
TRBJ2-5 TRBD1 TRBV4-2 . TGTGCCAGCAGTACTGGGACAGGCGAGACCCAGTACTTC CASSTGTGETQYF
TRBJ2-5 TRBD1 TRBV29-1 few TGCAGCGTTGATACCCCGGACAGGGGGTTGAAGACCCAGTACTTC CSVDTPDRGLKTQYF
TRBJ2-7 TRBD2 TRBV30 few TGTGCCTGGGAACATAGCGGGAGTAGCTCCTACGAGCAGTACTTC CAWEHSGSSSYEQYF
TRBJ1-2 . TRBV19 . TGTGCCAGTAGTATCACCGGGGGGTCCTATGGCTACACCTTC CASSITGGSYGYTF
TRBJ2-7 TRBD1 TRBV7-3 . TGTGCCAGCAGCGCCGGACAGGGGCCCATCTACGAGCAGTACTTC CASSAGQGPIYEQYF
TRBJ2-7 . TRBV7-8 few TGTGCCAGCAGACAGACCCAGTACGAGCAGTACTTC CASRQTQYEQYF